This TCR beta chain was sequenced during a study of post-analysis software for immune sequencing data. Study in general: Both relapsing-remitting and secondary progressive multiple sclerosis featured among the disease courses, as did progressive-relapsing multiple sclerosis.

Carried by the TCR beta cDNA libraries were unique molecular identifiers. The source material, about 0.85 to 11 million T cells, gave rise to about 490,000 cDNA molecules. MiXCR, applied by TCRdb to the PCR reads, yields one record per CDR3 protein. The table has approximately 770,000 distinct CDR3 sequences, roughly 50% seen once. A word on this clonotype: The antigen is not known.

CDR3 length equals 16 residues. V was pared by 4 bases and J by 0 bases, with 14 bases between. Study results and limitations: Roughly 5 TRBV segments, TRBV5-6, TRBV5-1 and TRBV20-1 among them, were found more frequent in patients than controls. Analysis by F measure revealed that same-batch samples clustered strongly together. Multiple sclerosis patients showed significantly lower normalized Chao1 diversity than controls did.

What was sequenced was blood. The chain couples TRBV12-3 or TRBV12-4 to TRBJ2-3, with D perhaps TRBD2 (6 bases). The sequence was collected from a girl under 18 with multiple sclerosis. CDR3 in DNA: TGTGCCAGCAGTTACCGTAGCGGAGTGAGCACAGATACGCAGTATTTT. Its translation is CASSYRSGVSTDTQYF.